Below, 11 T cell receptor beta chains from the same sample are listed, as sequenced in a study of T cell repertoires in cytomegalovirus infection. TCRdb analysed the reads with MiXCR anew, one entry per CDR3 protein. The sample holds fewer than 550,000 distinct CDR3 sequences, about a quarter seen once. Sequencing input: PBMCs. The source of these receptors is a human donor in good health (CMV status not recorded). Some clones in this sample may be carry-over from other donors' samples.

The rearrangement uses TRBV6-2 or TRBV6-3 and TRBJ2-1, with 8 bases identical to TRBD2. The length of the CDR3 is 16 residues. Germline assignment: CDR1 MNHEY and CDR2 SVGEGT. V was pared by 5 bases and J by 6 bases, with 12 bases of the junction left unmatched. The CDR3 protein is CASSVSGKGGSNEQFF. The CDR3 DNA sequence: TGTGCCAGCAGTGTTAGCGGGAAAGGGGGTAGCAATGAGCAGTTCTTC.

In its sample, this clonotype was seen a few times. The chain combines TRBV6-2 or TRBV6-3 with TRBJ1-2; no definite D call. The CDR3 runs 13 residues. V lost 2 bases to trimming and J lost 6 bases, with 10 bases between them. CDR1 and CDR2 from the germline V gene are MNHEY and SVGEGT. CDR3 nucleotides: TGTGCCAGCAGTTACGCTGGAATTGATGGCTACACCTTC. This encodes CASSYAGIDGYTF.

The chain couples TRBV27 to TRBJ1-4, with D possibly TRBD1 on 5 matching bases. CDR1 and CDR2 (germline): MNHEY, SMNVEV (reference sequence). CDR3 length: 14 residues. Deletions cut 5 bases from V and 3 bases from J, with 10 bases between. CDR3 region: CASSTGTSNEKLFF. The DNA of the CDR3 is TGTGCCAGCAGTACCGGGACCTCTAATGAAAAACTGTTTTTT.

The chain has TRBV7-3 and TRBJ2-3; 7 bases align to TRBD1. Germline trimming cut 3 bases from V and 4 bases from J; bases unmatched to any gene: 4. Per germline, CDR1 SGHTA and CDR2 FQGTGA. The CDR3 sequence is 14 residues long. The DNA for the CDR3 is TGTGCCAGCAGCTTTAGGGGGCCCCCAGATACGCAGTATTTT. Translating it yields CASSFRGPPDTQYF.

The chain links TRBV19 to TRBJ2-7; 13 bases align to TRBD2. Trimming removed 6 bases from V and 5 bases from J; junction bases left unmatched: 10. CDR3 length equals 16 residues. Germline V CDR1 and CDR2: LNHDA, SQIVND (reference sequence). The CDR3 DNA sequence: TGTGCCAGTAGCACTAACGGACTAGCGGGAGCCGACGAGCAGTACTTC. Translated: CASSTNGLAGADEQYF.

The chain recombines TRBV7-9 with TRBJ1-6; D not resolved. V lost 7 bases, J lost 13 bases, and 8 bases lay in between. Germline CDR1 is SEHNR and CDR2 is FQNEAQ (reference sequence). The CDR3 extends over 10 amino acids. The CDR3 coding sequence is TGTGCCAGCACCCCAACTCCCCTCCACTTT. Protein: CASTPTPLHF.

The CDR3: CASSRTSFEQYV. The CDR3 nucleotides are TGTGCCAGCAGTCGGACTAGTTTCGAGCAGTACGTC. V and J are TRBV2 and TRBJ2-7; 7 positions match TRBD2. V dropped 5 bases and J dropped 6; count of bases not matched to a gene: 4. CDR1 SNHLY and CDR2 FYNNEI come from the germline V gene. The CDR3 runs to 12 residues.

This clonotype was counted between two and nine times. The genes are TRBV20-1 and TRBJ2-5; D not certain. The ends were cut back, 5 bases at V and 4 bases at J, with 8 bases in the middle. Germline assignment: CDR1 DFQATT and CDR2 SNEGSKA (reference sequence). The CDR3 covers 11 residues. In DNA, the CDR3 is TGCAGTGCTCACTGGGGAGAGACCCAGTACTTC. Its translation: CSAHWGETQYF.

The rearrangement joins TRBV7-8 to TRBJ1-2; TRBD1 aligns across 10 bases. Germline-derived CDR1 and CDR2 are SGHVS and FQNEAQ. With V trimmed by 1 base and J by 2 bases, 7 bases remained unmatched. The CDR3 runs 17 residues. The CDR3 loop is CASSLGSRGQGNYGYTF. DNA for the CDR3: TGTGCCAGCAGCTTAGGATCTCGGGGACAGGGGAACTATGGCTACACCTTC.

V gene TRBV7-2 combines with J gene TRBJ2-2; a weak D match, TRBD2 (7 bases). This CDR3 has 17 amino acids. Germline-derived CDR1 and CDR2 are SGHTA and FQGNSA. V lost 1 base to trimming and J lost 5 bases, with 17 bases between them. CDR3 amino acids: CASSLGGRGGMTGELFF. CDR3 nucleotides: TGTGCCAGCAGCTTAGGGGGGAGGGGGGGGATGACCGGGGAGCTGTTTTTT.

The chain is built from TRBV6-1 and TRBJ2-1, with a possible D match to TRBD2 (6 bases). The V and J ends lost 6 bases and 8 bases respectively, with 14 bases between them. The CDR3 has 13 residues. Germline V lookup: CDR1 MNHNS, CDR2 SASEGT. The CDR3 here is CASRTLASHEQFF. CDR3 DNA sequence: TGTGCCAGCAGGACACTAGCATCGCATGAGCAGTTCTTC.